This TCR beta chain emerged from a study of CD8+CD57+ T cells in acquired aplastic anemia. Using genomic DNA as the template, TCR beta VDJ and CDR3 profiling was carried out. TCRdb re-analysed the reads in MiXCR, keeping a single row per CDR3 protein. The top ten hold 3% to 5% of the sample, which has just over 400,000 distinct CDR3 sequences, about 70% seen once. The CDR3 length is 10 residues. Between the trimmed V and J ends, which lost 9 bases and 6 bases, there was a span of 8 bases. The V gene's germline CDR1 is MGHRA and CDR2 YSYEKL. What was sequenced was sorted CD4+, CD8+, or CD8+CD57+ T cells (not recorded which) from PBMCs. The receptor was isolated from a human donor in good health, serving as a control. The chain links TRBV4-1 to TRBJ1-1; D remains unclear. The CDR3 coding sequence is TGCGCCAGGAGTGCCGCTGAAGCTTTCTTT. This sequence encodes CARSAAEAFF.